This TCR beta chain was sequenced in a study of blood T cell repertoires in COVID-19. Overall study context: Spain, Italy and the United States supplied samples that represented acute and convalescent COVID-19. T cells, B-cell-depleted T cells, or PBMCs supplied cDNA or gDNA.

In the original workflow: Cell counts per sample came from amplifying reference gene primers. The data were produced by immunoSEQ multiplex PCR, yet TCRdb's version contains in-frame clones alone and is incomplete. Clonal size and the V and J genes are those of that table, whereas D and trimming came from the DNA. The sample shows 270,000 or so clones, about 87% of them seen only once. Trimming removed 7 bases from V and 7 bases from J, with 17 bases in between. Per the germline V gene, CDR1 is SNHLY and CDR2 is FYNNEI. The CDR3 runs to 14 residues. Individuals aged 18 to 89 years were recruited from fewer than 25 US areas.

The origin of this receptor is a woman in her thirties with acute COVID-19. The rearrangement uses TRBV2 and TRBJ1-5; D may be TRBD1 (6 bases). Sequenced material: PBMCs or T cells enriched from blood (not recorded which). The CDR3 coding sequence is TGTGCCAGCACCTCCCAGGGGTCCGGGCAGCCCCAGCATTTT. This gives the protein CASTSQGSGQPQHF.